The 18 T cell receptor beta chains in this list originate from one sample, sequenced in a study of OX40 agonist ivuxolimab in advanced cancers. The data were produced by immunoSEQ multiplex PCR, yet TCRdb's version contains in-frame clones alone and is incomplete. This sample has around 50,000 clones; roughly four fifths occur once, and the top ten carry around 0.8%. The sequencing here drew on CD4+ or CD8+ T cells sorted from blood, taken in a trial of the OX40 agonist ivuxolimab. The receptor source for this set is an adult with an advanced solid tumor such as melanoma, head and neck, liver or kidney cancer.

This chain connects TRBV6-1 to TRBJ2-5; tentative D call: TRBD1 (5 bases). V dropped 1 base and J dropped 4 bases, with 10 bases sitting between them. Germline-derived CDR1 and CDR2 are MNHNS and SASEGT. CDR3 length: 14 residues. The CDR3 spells CASSEGRVSETQYF. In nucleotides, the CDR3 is TGTGCCAGCAGTGAAGGCAGGGTCTCAGAGACCCAGTACTTC.

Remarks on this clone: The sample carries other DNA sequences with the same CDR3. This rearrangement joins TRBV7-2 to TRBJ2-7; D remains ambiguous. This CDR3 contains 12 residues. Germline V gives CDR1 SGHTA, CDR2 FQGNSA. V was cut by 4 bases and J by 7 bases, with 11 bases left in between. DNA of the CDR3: TGTGCCAGCAGCTCTCCATGGGGAGAGCAGTACTTC. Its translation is CASSSPWGEQYF.

The CDR3 loop reads CASSQTGKETQYF. The CDR3 coding sequence is TGTGCCAGCAGTCAGACAGGGAAAGAGACCCAGTACTTC. V usage is TRBV6-6 and J usage is TRBJ2-5, with 7 bases aligning to TRBD1. The CDR3 covers 13 residues. Germline CDR1 is MNHNY and CDR2 is SVGAGI (reference sequence). Unmatched junction bases numbered 3, after V lost 5 bases and J lost 3 bases.

CDR3 DNA sequence: TGTGCCAGCAGCTTGACCCCCGCCTACAGGGGAGGGAAGAACACTGAAGCTTTCTTT. Its translation is CASSLTPAYRGGKNTEAFF. The chain is built from TRBV5-5 and TRBJ1-1; 7 bases are a match to TRBD1. Germline V lookup: CDR1 SGHKS, CDR2 YYEKEE (reference sequence). Losses at the gene ends were 1 base for V and 1 base for J; bases not matched to a gene: 16. This CDR3 spans 19 amino acids.

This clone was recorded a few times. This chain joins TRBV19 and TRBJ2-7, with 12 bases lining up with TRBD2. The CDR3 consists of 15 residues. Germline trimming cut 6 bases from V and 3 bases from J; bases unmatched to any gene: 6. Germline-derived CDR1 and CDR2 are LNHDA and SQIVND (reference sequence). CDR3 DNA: TGTGCCAGTAGCAAAACTAGCGGGGGGATCTACGAGCAGTACTTC. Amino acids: CASSKTSGGIYEQYF.

The CDR3 reads CASSEAPRNTEAFF. The CDR3 DNA sequence: TGTGCCAGCAGTGAGGCCCCCAGGAACACTGAAGCTTTCTTT. The V call is TRBV2, the J call TRBJ1-1; the D is unclear. The CDR3 length is 14 residues. Trimming removed 3 bases from V and 1 base from J, with 9 bases in between. The V gene's germline CDR1 is SNHLY and CDR2 FYNNEI.

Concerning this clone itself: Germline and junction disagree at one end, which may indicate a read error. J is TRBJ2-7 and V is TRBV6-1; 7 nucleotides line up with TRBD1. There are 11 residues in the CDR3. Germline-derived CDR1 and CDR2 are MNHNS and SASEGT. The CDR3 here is CASSELRGLHF. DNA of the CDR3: TGTGCCAGCAGTGAATTGAGGGGGCTTCACTTC.

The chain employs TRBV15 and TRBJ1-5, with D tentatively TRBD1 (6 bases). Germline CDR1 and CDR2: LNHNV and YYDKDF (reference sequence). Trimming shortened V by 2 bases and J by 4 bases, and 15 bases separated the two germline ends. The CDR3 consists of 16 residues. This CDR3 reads CATSRPLTGWNQPQHF. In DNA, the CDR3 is TGTGCCACCAGCAGACCCTTAACAGGGTGGAATCAGCCCCAGCATTTT.

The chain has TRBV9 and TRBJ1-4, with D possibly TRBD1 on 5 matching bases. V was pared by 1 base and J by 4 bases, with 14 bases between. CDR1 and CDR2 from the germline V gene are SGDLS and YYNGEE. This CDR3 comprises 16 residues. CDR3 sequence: CASSVLTGGLNEKLFF. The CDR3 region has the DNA TGTGCCAGCAGCGTACTTACAGGCGGCCTTAATGAAAAACTGTTTTTT. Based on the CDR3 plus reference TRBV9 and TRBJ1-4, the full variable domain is DSGVTQTPKHLITATGQRVTLRCSPRSGDLSVYWYQQSLDQGLQFLIQYYNGEERAKGNILERFSAQQFPDLHSELNLSSLELGDSALYFCASSVLTGGLNEKLFFGSGTQLSVL.

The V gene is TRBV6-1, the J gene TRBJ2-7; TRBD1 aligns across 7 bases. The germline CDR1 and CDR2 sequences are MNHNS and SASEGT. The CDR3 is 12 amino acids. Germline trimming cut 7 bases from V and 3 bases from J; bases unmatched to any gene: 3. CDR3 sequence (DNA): TGTGCCAGCACGGGACAGAGCTACGAGCAGTACTTC. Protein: CASTGQSYEQYF.

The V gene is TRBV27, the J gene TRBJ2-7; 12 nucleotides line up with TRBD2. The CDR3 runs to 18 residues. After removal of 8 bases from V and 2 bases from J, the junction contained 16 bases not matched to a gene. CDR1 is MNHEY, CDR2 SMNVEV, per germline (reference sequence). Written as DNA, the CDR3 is TGTGCCAGCCCATCCGTCGCGGCTAGCGGGGGGGTTACCTACGAGCAGTACTTC. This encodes CASPSVAASGGVTYEQYF.

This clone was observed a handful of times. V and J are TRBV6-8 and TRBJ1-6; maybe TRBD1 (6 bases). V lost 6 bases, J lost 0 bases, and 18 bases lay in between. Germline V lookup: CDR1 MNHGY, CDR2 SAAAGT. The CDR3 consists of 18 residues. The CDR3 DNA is TGTGCCAGCAGCCCTCCTGGGACACGGAACTCCTATAATTCACCCCTCCACTTT. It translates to CASSPPGTRNSYNSPLHF.

The CDR3 bases are TGTGCCAGCAGCTTACTGGGCCGAGATACGCAGTATTTT. It translates to CASSLLGRDTQYF. V is TRBV7-3 and J is TRBJ2-3, with no clear D. Trimming took 2 bases from V and 5 from J, leaving 8 bases between them. The CDR3 contains 13 residues. Germline V gives CDR1 SGHTA, CDR2 FQGTGA.

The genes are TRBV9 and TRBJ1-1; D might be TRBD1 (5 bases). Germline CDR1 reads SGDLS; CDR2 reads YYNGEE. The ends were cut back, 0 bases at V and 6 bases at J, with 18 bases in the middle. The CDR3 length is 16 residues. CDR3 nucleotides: TGTGCCAGCAGCGTAGACGACAGAGGGATATTGCCTGAAGCTTTCTTT. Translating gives CASSVDDRGILPEAFF.

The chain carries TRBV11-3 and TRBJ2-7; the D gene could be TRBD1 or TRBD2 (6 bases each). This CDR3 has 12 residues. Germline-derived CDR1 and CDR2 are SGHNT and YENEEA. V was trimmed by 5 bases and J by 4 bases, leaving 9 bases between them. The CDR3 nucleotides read TGTGCCAGCAGCCGAGGGGGGTACGAGCAGTACTTC. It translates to CASSRGGYEQYF.

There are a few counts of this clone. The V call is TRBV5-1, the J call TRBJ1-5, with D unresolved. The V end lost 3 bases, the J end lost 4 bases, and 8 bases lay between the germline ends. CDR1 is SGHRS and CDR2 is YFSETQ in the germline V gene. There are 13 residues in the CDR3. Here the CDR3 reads CASSWAANQPQHF. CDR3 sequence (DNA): TGCGCCAGCAGCTGGGCAGCAAATCAGCCCCAGCATTTT.

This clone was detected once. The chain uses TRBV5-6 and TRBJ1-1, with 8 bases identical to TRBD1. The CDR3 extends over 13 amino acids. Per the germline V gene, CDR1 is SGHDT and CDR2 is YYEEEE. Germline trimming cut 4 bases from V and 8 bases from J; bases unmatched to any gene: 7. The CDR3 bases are TGTGCCAGCAGCCGGACAGGGTTTGGGGAAGCTTTCTTT. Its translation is CASSRTGFGEAFF.

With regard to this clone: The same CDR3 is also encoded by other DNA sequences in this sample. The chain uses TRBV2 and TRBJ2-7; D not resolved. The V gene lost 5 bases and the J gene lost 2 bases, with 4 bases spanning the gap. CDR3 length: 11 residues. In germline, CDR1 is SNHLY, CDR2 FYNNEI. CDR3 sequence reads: CASSPTYEQYF. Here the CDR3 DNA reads TGTGCCAGCAGTCCTACCTACGAGCAGTACTTC.